This T cell receptor beta chain was profiled in a study of blood T cell repertoires in COVID-19. Study overall: Samples came from the United States, Italy and Spain, spanning acute and convalescent COVID-19.

Per the authors' pipeline: Amplifying reference gene primers gave estimates of nucleated cell counts. The method was immunoSEQ multiplex PCR; TCRdb's version includes in-frame clones alone and lacks a portion of them. V and J calls and clone size follow that table, whereas D and trimming were derived from the DNA. The sample lists approximately 300,000 clones, over 75% occurring once. This clone has a handful of counts. This CDR3 is 14 amino acids long. The germline CDR1 and CDR2 sequences are MNHEY and SVGAGI. The J segment lost 3 bases and the V segment lost 5 bases, leaving 1 base of the junction unmatched. Donors in Cohort 3 counted as recovered after two negative PCRs, clearance, or symptom resolution.

The chain is built from TRBV6-5 and TRBJ1-4; 9 bases align to TRBD1. This clonotype originated in a woman in her late teens or twenties who had recovered from COVID-19. Sequencing input: PBMCs or T cells enriched from blood (not recorded which). CDR3 DNA: TGTGCCAGCAGTCGGACAGGGGCTAATGAAAAACTGTTTTTT. Its translation: CASSRTGANEKLFF.